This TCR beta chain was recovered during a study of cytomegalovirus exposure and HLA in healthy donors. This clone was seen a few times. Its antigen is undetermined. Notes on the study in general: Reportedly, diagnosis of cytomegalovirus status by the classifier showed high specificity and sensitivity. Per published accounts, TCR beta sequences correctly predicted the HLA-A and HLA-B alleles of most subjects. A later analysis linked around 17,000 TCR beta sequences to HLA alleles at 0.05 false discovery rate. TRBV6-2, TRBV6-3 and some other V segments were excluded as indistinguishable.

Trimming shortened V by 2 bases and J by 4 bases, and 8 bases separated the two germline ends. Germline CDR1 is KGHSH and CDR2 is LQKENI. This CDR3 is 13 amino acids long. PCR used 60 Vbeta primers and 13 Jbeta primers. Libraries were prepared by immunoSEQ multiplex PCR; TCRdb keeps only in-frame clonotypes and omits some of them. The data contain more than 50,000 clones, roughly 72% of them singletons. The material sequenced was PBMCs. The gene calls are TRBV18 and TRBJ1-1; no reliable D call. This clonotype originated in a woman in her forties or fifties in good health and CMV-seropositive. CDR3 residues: CASSPTRSTEAFF. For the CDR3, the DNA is TGTGCCAGCTCACCAACCCGTAGCACTGAAGCTTTCTTT.